Presented here are 12 T cell receptor beta chains from one specimen sequenced in a study of CD8 T cell repertoires and HIV-1 epitope variants. These TCRs' antigens remain unknown. Sequencing used immunoSEQ multiplex PCR; TCRdb keeps in-frame clones, though not all of them. The table records thousands of clones, approximately 71% of them present only once. Sequencing was done on a sample of cultured CD8+ T cells derived from PBMCs. The origin of the receptors is a male donor with HIV.

J is TRBJ2-3 and V is TRBV19, with 9 nucleotides matching TRBD2. Germline lookup yields CDR1 LNHDA and CDR2 SQIVND (reference sequence). The CDR3 sequence is 15 residues long. V was clipped by 1 base and J by 5 bases; unmatched bases: 4. The CDR3 coding sequence is TGTGCCAGTAGTATAGTAGCGGGAGCAGTAGATACGCAGTATTTT. Its translation: CASSIVAGAVDTQYF.

The rearrangement links TRBV6-6 to TRBJ2-3; D is undetermined. The CDR3 has 15 amino acids. The germline CDR1 and CDR2 sequences are MNHNY and SVGAGI (reference sequence). The V end lost 0 bases, the J end lost 2 bases, and 9 bases lay between the germline ends. In DNA, the CDR3 is TGTGCCAGCAGTTACTCAGAATCCCCCACAGATACGCAGTATTTT. Amino acids: CASSYSESPTDTQYF.

The rearrangement joins TRBV7-8 to TRBJ2-1; 8 positions match TRBD2. The CDR3 has 12 residues. J gave up 9 bases and V 3 bases, and 1 base lay outside the gene matches. Germline loops: CDR1 SGHVS, CDR2 FQNEAQ. The CDR3 protein is CASSFGGGEQFF. CDR3 nucleotides: TGTGCCAGCAGCTTCGGGGGGGGTGAGCAGTTCTTC.

The chain joins TRBV29-1 to TRBJ2-1; D gene uncertain. Trimming removed 3 bases at V and 5 bases at J, with 2 bases between. Germline values: CDR1 SQVTM, CDR2 ANQGSEA. The CDR3 sequence is 10 residues long. As DNA, the CDR3 is TGCAGCGTTGATGACAATGAGCAGTTCTTC. It translates to CSVDDNEQFF.

This clone was recorded a few times. The chain links TRBV10-3 to TRBJ1-1; D gene unclear. V shed 5 bases and J shed 1 base, with 2 bases lying between them. CDR3 length: 11 amino acids. Germline V CDR1 and CDR2: ENHRY, SYGVKD. CDR3 protein: CAISSNTEAFF. CDR3 coding DNA: TGTGCCATCAGTTCGAACACTGAAGCTTTCTTT.

This clone was picked up a small number of times. The chain links TRBV28 to TRBJ2-1; TRBD2 agrees at 13 bases. The CDR3 sequence is 17 residues long. CDR1 and CDR2 from the germline V gene are MDHEN and SYDVKM. V was clipped by 5 bases and J by 3 bases; unmatched bases: 7. The CDR3 protein is CASSPWTSGSLYNEQFF. In DNA form, the CDR3 reads TGTGCCAGCAGTCCATGGACTAGCGGGAGTCTCTACAATGAGCAGTTCTTC.

The rearrangement joins TRBV28 to TRBJ2-5, with D perhaps TRBD1 or TRBD2 (5 bases each). The germline V gene encodes CDR1 MDHEN and CDR2 SYDVKM. Deletions cut 4 bases from V and 5 bases from J, with 8 bases between. The CDR3 runs 12 residues. The CDR3 DNA follows: TGTGCCAGCAGTTGGGGGATGGAGACCCAGTACTTC. It encodes CASSWGMETQYF.

The chain employs TRBV27 and TRBJ2-1; 13 nucleotides align to TRBD2. The germline V gene has CDR1 MNHEY and CDR2 SMNVEV (reference sequence). V lost 6 bases, J lost 5 bases, and 16 bases stayed unmatched. The CDR3 sequence is 19 residues long. CDR3 in DNA: TGTGCCAGCAGCAGAACCGGGACTAGCGGGACCCGTAGGAACAATGAGCAGTTCTTC. It specifies CASSRTGTSGTRRNNEQFF.

V usage is TRBV4-3 and J usage is TRBJ2-1, with 12 bases that match TRBD2. The CDR3 sequence is 15 residues long. CDR1 and CDR2 from the germline V gene are LGHNA and YSLEER. V shed 1 base, J shed 8 bases, and the junction held 3 bases outside the gene matches. The chain's CDR3 is CASSQGLAGDDEQFF. The CDR3 nucleotides are TGCGCCAGCAGCCAAGGACTAGCGGGGGACGATGAGCAGTTCTTC.

This clone turned up a few times. This chain links TRBV5-6 with TRBJ1-6, with D perhaps matching TRBD1 (5 bases). Germline CDR1 SGHDT, CDR2 YYEEEE. The CDR3 loop spans 15 amino acids. V gave up 2 bases and J gave up 7 bases, with 13 bases separating them. The CDR3 bases are TGTGCCAGCAGCTTCCTCCAGGGCGTGAATTCACCCCTCCACTTT. As protein: CASSFLQGVNSPLHF.

The CDR3 here is CASSTETGSNEKLFF. For the CDR3, the DNA is TGTGCCAGTAGTACAGAGACAGGATCTAATGAAAAACTGTTTTTT. The chain carries TRBV19 and TRBJ1-4, with D possibly TRBD1 on 6 matching bases. Germline loops: CDR1 LNHDA, CDR2 SQIVND (reference sequence). CDR3 length equals 15 residues. V was pared by 4 bases and J by 3 bases, with 12 bases between. The whole variable domain, filled in from reference TRBV19 and TRBJ1-4, reads DGGITQSPKYLFRKEGQNVTLSCEQNLNHDAMYWYRQDPGQGLRLIYYSQIVNDFQKGDIAEGYSVSREKKESFPLTVTSAQKNPTAFYLCASSTETGSNEKLFFGSGTQLSVL.

This rearrangement joins TRBV2 to TRBJ2-3; 8 bases agree with TRBD2. With 6 bases clipped from V and 2 bases from J, the junction kept 4 bases outside the gene matches. Germline CDR1 and CDR2: SNHLY and FYNNEI. The CDR3 totals 14 residues. The CDR3 loop is CASSELADTDTQYF. The CDR3, as DNA: TGTGCCAGCAGCGAACTAGCGGACACAGATACGCAGTATTTT. Full variable domain (outside the CDR3, taken from reference TRBV2 and TRBJ2-3): EPEVTQTPSHQVTQMGQEVILRCVPISNHLYFYWYRQILGQKVEFLVSFYNNEISEKSEIFDDQFSVERPDGSNFTLKIRSTKLEDSAMYFCASSELADTDTQYFGPGTRLTVL.